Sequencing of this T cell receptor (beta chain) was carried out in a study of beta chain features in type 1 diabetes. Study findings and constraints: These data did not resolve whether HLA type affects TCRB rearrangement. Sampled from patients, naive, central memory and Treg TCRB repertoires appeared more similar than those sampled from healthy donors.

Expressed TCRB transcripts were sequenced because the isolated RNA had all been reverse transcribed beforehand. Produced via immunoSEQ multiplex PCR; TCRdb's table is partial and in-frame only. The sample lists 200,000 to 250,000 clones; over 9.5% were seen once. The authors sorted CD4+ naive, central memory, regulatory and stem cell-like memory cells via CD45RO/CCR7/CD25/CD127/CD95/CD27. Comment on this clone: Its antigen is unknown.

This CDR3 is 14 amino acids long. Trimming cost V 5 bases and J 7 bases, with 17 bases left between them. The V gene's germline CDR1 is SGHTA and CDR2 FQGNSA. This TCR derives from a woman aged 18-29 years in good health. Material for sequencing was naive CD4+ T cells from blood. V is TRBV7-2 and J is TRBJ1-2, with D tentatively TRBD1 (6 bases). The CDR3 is CASSPNPGQPGYTF. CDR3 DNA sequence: TGTGCCAGCAGCCCTAACCCGGGACAACCTGGCTACACCTTC.